Below are 20 T cell receptor beta chains sequenced from a single sample in a study of Ad26.COV2.S vaccination and SARS-CoV-2 variants. Profiling relied on immunoSEQ multiplex PCR, and the TCRdb table lists in-frame clones only, not all of them. The sample yields about 330,000 clones, roughly 90% seen once. The treatment: some 19 received Ad26.COV2.S at low or high dose, single or two shots; roughly 5 received placebo; per-sample allocation not given. Specimens were obtained on day 63 following the first vaccine or placebo injection. Sequencing was performed on peripheral blood, taken in a trial of Ad26.COV2.S vaccine versus placebo. Receptor source: a person between 18 and 65 years old who received the Ad26.COV2.S COVID-19 vaccine or a placebo.

The chain recombines TRBV18 with TRBJ2-3, with 7 bases aligning to TRBD1. This CDR3 contains 17 residues. V lost 0 bases to trimming and J lost 0 bases; unmatched junction nucleotides: 6. The V gene's germline CDR1 is KGHSH and CDR2 LQKENI. Here the CDR3 reads CASSPPRDRHSTDTQYF. DNA for the CDR3: TGTGCCAGCTCACCACCCCGGGACAGACATAGCACAGATACGCAGTATTTT.

The V call is TRBV28, the J call TRBJ1-6, with TRBD1 matching over 9 bases. The CDR3 sequence is 18 residues long. V gave up 7 bases and J gave up 11 bases; unmatched junction bases: 21. Germline V gives CDR1 MDHEN, CDR2 SYDVKM. The CDR3 sequence is CASTLSRDRVTPSTPLHF. In DNA form, the CDR3 reads TGTGCCAGCACCCTCAGCAGGGACAGGGTGACCCCTTCAACACCCCTCCACTTT.

The chain recombines TRBV7-9 with TRBJ2-1, with D tentatively TRBD1 or TRBD2 (5 bases each). Germline V gives CDR1 SEHNR, CDR2 FQNEAQ (reference sequence). The ends were cut back, 5 bases at V and 9 bases at J, with 11 bases in the middle. There are 12 residues in the CDR3. CDR3 amino acids: CASSPFGGEQFF. The CDR3, as DNA: TGTGCCAGCAGCCCATTTGGGGGTGAGCAGTTCTTC.

The gene calls are TRBV7-3 and TRBJ1-1; tentative D call: TRBD1 (5 bases). The CDR3 loop spans 14 amino acids. Looked up from germline, CDR1 is SGHTA and CDR2 is FQGTGA. Trimming shortened V by 2 bases and J by 4 bases, and 11 bases separated the two germline ends. CDR3 in DNA: TGTGCCAGCAGCTTAGGAGGGGCCAGCACTGAAGCTTTCTTT. It yields the protein CASSLGGASTEAFF.

The rearrangement uses TRBV7-8 and TRBJ2-7; 11 bases line up with TRBD2. Trimming cost V 5 bases and J 7 bases; bases outside gene matches: 7. CDR3 length: 14 residues. Germline V lookup: CDR1 SGHVS, CDR2 FQNEAQ. In DNA, the CDR3 is TGTGCCAGCAGCCCGTTAGCGGGAGGGCTGGAGCAGTACGTC. As protein: CASSPLAGGLEQYV.

This chain connects TRBV30 to TRBJ2-5; 10 bases align to TRBD1. The CDR3 consists of 15 residues. In germline, CDR1 is GTSNPN, CDR2 SVGIG (reference sequence). V trimming: 5 bases; J trimming: 2 bases; junction bases outside the gene matches: 8. The CDR3 DNA is TGTGCCTGGGACCGGGGACAGGGGCCTCAAGAGACCCAGTACTTC. It is translated as CAWDRGQGPQETQYF.

The chain links TRBV7-3 to TRBJ2-3; 9 bases are a match to TRBD2. The length of the CDR3 is 15 residues. With V trimmed by 3 bases and J by 1 base, 2 bases remained unmatched. The germline V gene has CDR1 SGHTA and CDR2 FQGTGA. The CDR3 region is CASSLRLAGTDTQYF. CDR3 DNA: TGTGCCAGCAGCTTGAGACTAGCGGGCACAGATACGCAGTATTTT.

The genes are TRBV24-1 and TRBJ1-5; no reliable D call. This CDR3 is built from 14 residues. The ends were cut back, 4 bases at V and 0 bases at J, with 6 bases in the middle. Germline V gives CDR1 KGHDR, CDR2 SFDVKD. CDR3 coding DNA: TGTGCCACCAGTGACACCTATAGCAATCAGCCCCAGCATTTT. The encoded protein is CATSDTYSNQPQHF.

The genes are TRBV7-9 and TRBJ1-2; D unresolved. Trimming stripped 1 base from V and 6 bases from J, with 6 bases between. The CDR3 loop spans 12 amino acids. Germline values: CDR1 SEHNR, CDR2 FQNEAQ (reference sequence). The CDR3 reads CASSLGFDGYTF. Written as DNA, the CDR3 is TGTGCCAGCAGCTTAGGGTTCGATGGCTACACCTTC.

Only a few counts were recorded for this clone. This rearrangement joins TRBV21-1 to TRBJ2-1; the D segment call TRBD2 is taken from the table without a DNA check. TRBV21-1 constitutes a pseudogene. This CDR3 has 17 residues. The CDR3 loop reads CASSFRTSGGRDNEQFF. CDR3 coding DNA: TGTGCCAGCAGCTTTCGGACTAGCGGGGGACGCGACAATGAGCAGTTCTTC.

V is TRBV5-1 and J is TRBJ2-5; 7 bases line up with TRBD1. V shed 4 bases, J shed 1 base, and the junction held 13 bases outside the gene matches. Germline loops: CDR1 SGHRS, CDR2 YFSETQ. There are 17 residues in the CDR3. The CDR3 loop reads CASSLSWGQTIQETQYF. DNA for the CDR3: TGCGCCAGCAGCCTATCTTGGGGACAGACAATCCAAGAGACCCAGTACTTC.

This chain joins TRBV4-3 and TRBJ1-1; 8 bases agree with TRBD1. Germline V gene sequence: CDR1 LGHNA, CDR2 YSLEER. J lost 0 bases, V lost 4 bases, and 10 bases had no gene match. The CDR3 length is 17 residues. DNA of the CDR3: TGCGCCAGCAGCCCCAGGGGGCGAGTTGATATGAACACTGAAGCTTTCTTT. This translates into CASSPRGRVDMNTEAFF.

This clone turned up a few times. The rearrangement joins TRBV7-8 to TRBJ1-4; 7 positions match TRBD1. The germline V gene has CDR1 SGHVS and CDR2 FQNEAQ. The CDR3 runs to 17 residues. The V and J ends lost 6 bases and 6 bases, in that order; junction bases with no gene match: 16. Here the CDR3 reads CASRLRQGPLGDEKLFF. The DNA of the CDR3 is TGTGCCAGCAGATTGAGACAGGGCCCGCTAGGCGATGAAAAACTGTTTTTT.

V gene TRBV12-3 or TRBV12-4 combines with J gene TRBJ2-1; the D is unclear. The ends were cut back, 6 bases at V and 9 bases at J, with 9 bases in the middle. The CDR3 consists of 11 residues. CDR3 bases: TGTGCCAGCAGCAATTCGGGTGAGCAGTTCTTC. This encodes CASSNSGEQFF.

The chain uses TRBV27 and TRBJ2-7; D remains unclear. V was cut by 3 bases and J by 0 bases, with 9 bases left in between. The germline V gene encodes CDR1 MNHEY and CDR2 SMNVEV (reference sequence). The CDR3 runs 14 residues. In DNA, the CDR3 is TGTGCCAGCAGTTTCGGACCGAGCTCCTACGAGCAGTACTTC. Translation gives CASSFGPSSYEQYF.

This chain joins TRBV10-3 and TRBJ2-3; D gene ambiguous. V was pared by 3 bases and J by 2 bases, with 12 bases between. The CDR3 extends over 15 amino acids. Germline V gene data show CDR1 as ENHRY and CDR2 as SYGVKD. CDR3 in DNA: TGTGCCATCAGTGATGCTCGGGTCCACACAGATACGCAGTATTTT. This codes for CAISDARVHTDTQYF.

The chain links TRBV11-2 to TRBJ1-1; D might be TRBD1 (5 bases). Germline CDR1 SGHAT, CDR2 FQNNGV. The CDR3 extends over 14 amino acids. V was clipped by 4 bases and J by 10 bases, with 19 bases between them. CDR3 DNA: TGTGCCAGCAGCTCGCGTGGGGGGTTGGGTGGAGCTTTCTTT. This encodes CASSSRGGLGGAFF.

The chain joins TRBV27 to TRBJ1-1, with TRBD1 matching 8 bases. J was trimmed by 4 bases and V by 5 bases; bases with no gene match: 6. The germline V gene has CDR1 MNHEY and CDR2 SMNVEV (reference sequence). The CDR3 extends over 14 amino acids. CDR3 bases: TGTGCCAGCAGTGCCCGAACAGGGGGCACTGAAGCTTTCTTT. The encoded protein is CASSARTGGTEAFF.

The chain uses TRBV5-1 and TRBJ1-2; no firm D call. CDR3 length equals 13 residues. The germline V gene has CDR1 SGHRS and CDR2 YFSETQ. V was clipped by 0 bases and J by 4 bases, with 7 bases between them. CDR3 sequence (DNA): TGCGCCAGCAGCTTGGTTGAAGGCTATGGCTACACCTTC. Encoded protein: CASSLVEGYGYTF.

The chain joins TRBV20-1 to TRBJ2-1; TRBD2 might be the D (5 bases). CDR3 length equals 16 residues. From germline, CDR1 is DFQATT and CDR2 SNEGSKA (reference sequence). V lost 3 bases and J 7 bases, leaving 22 bases between the germline ends. The CDR3 protein is CSASEWAGNRLNEQFF. The CDR3 DNA is TGCAGTGCTAGTGAATGGGCCGGGAATAGGTTGAATGAGCAGTTCTTC.